One sample yielded the 6 T cell receptor beta chains listed below, sequenced in a study of blood T cell dynamics during melanoma immunotherapy. The method was immunoSEQ multiplex PCR; TCRdb's version includes in-frame clones alone and lacks a portion of them. This sample has roughly 8,000 clones, with 85% found just once. The sample's time point: week 3, after first cycle of checkpoint inhibitor. The specimen was blood, collected from a patient treated with checkpoint blockade. These receptors all come from a human donor with melanoma.

The J gene is TRBJ1-1, the V gene TRBV6-6, with 8 bases aligning to TRBD1. This CDR3 is 13 amino acids long. The V segment lost 5 bases and the J segment 10 bases; nucleotides outside the gene matches: 9. Germline values: CDR1 MNHNY, CDR2 SVGAGI (reference sequence). CDR3 DNA sequence: TGTGCCAGCAGTGAGGACAGGGTGCTGGCAGCTTTCTTT. This codes for CASSEDRVLAAFF.

This clone was picked up one time. The chain links TRBV5-4 to TRBJ1-5; TRBD1 aligns across 8 bases. V was pared by 0 bases and J by 1 base, with 9 bases of the junction left unmatched. Germline V lookup: CDR1 SGHNT, CDR2 YYREEE (reference sequence). CDR3 length: 18 residues. CDR3 sequence: CASSLGPGQGGSNQPQHF. For the CDR3, the DNA is TGTGCCAGCAGCTTGGGACCCGGACAGGGTGGGAGCAATCAGCCCCAGCATTTT.

This clone was seen only a few times. V gene TRBV2 combines with J gene TRBJ1-2; 7 bases line up with TRBD1. Germline V CDR1 and CDR2: SNHLY, FYNNEI. The CDR3 runs to 14 residues. Trimming cost V 8 bases and J 4 bases; bases outside gene matches: 10. In nucleotides, the CDR3 is TGTGCCAGCGGGGAGCAGGGGGTACCCTATGGCTACACCTTC. Encoded protein: CASGEQGVPYGYTF.

This chain connects TRBV19 to TRBJ1-1; 9 bases match TRBD1. This CDR3 comprises 16 residues. Germline V gene sequence: CDR1 LNHDA, CDR2 SQIVND (reference sequence). V lost 3 bases and J lost 1; bases outside the gene matches: 6. DNA for the CDR3: TGTGCCAGTAGTATCCTCCGGACAGGGGAGAACACTGAAGCTTTCTTT. It encodes CASSILRTGENTEAFF.

The V call is TRBV2, the J call TRBJ2-2; 12 positions match TRBD2. This CDR3 has 17 residues. With V trimmed by 4 bases and J by 4 bases, 7 bases remained unmatched. Germline CDR1 reads SNHLY; CDR2 reads FYNNEI. Here the CDR3 DNA reads TGTGCCAGCAGTGCCCTAGCGGGAGGGCCAGGCACCGGGGAGCTGTTTTTT. This sequence encodes CASSALAGGPGTGELFF.

This chain links TRBV6-1 with TRBJ1-4, with D hard to call. V was shortened by 11 bases and J by 5 bases, with 21 bases between the two germline ends. Germline V lookup: CDR1 MNHNS, CDR2 SASEGT. The CDR3 sequence is 15 residues long. In DNA form, the CDR3 reads TGTGCCGCAAAGGGATGGTCCGTGGACAATGAAAAACTGTTTTTT. Its protein is CAAKGWSVDNEKLFF.